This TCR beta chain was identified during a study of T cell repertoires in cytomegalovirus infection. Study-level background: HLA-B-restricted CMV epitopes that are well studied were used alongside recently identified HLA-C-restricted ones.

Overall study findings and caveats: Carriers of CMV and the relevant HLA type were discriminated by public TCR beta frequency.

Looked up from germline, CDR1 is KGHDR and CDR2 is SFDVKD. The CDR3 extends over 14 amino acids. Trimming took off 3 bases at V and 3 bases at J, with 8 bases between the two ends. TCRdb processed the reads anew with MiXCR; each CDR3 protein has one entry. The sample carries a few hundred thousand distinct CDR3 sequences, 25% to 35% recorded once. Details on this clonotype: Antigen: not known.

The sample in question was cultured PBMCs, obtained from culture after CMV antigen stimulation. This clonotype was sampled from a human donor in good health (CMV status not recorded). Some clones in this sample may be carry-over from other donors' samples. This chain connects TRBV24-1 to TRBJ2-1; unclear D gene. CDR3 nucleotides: TGTGCCACCAGTGATCCTAGGAACTACAATGAGCAGTTCTTC. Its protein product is CATSDPRNYNEQFF.